The 4 T cell receptor beta chains presented below share a single source sample, sequenced in a study of T-cell reconstitution after alpha-beta-depleted transplantation in children. As it was prepared, the TCRbeta library received unique molecular identifiers. TCRdb used MiXCR to reprocess the PCR reads, holding one entry per CDR3 protein. The data contain about 460,000 distinct CDR3 sequences, roughly an eighth of them singletons. The sample here was PBMCs, mostly from graft donor cells, taken 180 days after TCRalphabeta/CD19-depleted stem cell transplant. The receptors derive from a female patient aged 2-15 years who had a stem cell transplant for aplastic anemia, so the T cells may come from the graft donor.

V usage is TRBV6-2 or TRBV6-3 and J usage is TRBJ2-5; 8 bases fit TRBD2. The CDR3 is made up of 22 amino acids. Trimming removed 0 bases from V and 5 bases from J; junction bases left unmatched: 26. Germline CDR1 MNHEY, CDR2 SVGEGT. CDR3 protein: CASSYSPGGLASGRGAGETQYF. The CDR3 DNA is TGTGCCAGCAGTTACTCACCTGGTGGTCTGGCAAGCGGGAGAGGGGCGGGCGAGACCCAGTACTTC.

This clonotype came up a few times. The chain links TRBV4-2 to TRBJ1-5; TRBD1 might be the D (5 bases). Trimming took 3 bases from V and 5 from J, leaving 11 bases between them. In germline, CDR1 is LGHNA, CDR2 YNFKEQ. The CDR3 is 14 residues long. CDR3 coding DNA: TGTGCCAGCAGCCAGACGGGGCTCGATCAGCCCCAGCATTTT. Translated, it gives CASSQTGLDQPQHF.

This chain uses TRBV19 with TRBJ2-3, with a weak D call TRBD2 (5 bases). The ends were cut back, 3 bases at V and 4 bases at J, with 8 bases in the middle. The CDR3 is 13 amino acids. Germline CDR1 reads LNHDA; CDR2 reads SQIVND (reference sequence). This CDR3 is CASSIWRADTQYF. CDR3 DNA: TGTGCCAGTAGTATCTGGCGGGCAGATACGCAGTATTTT.

This clonotype was picked up a small number of times. The chain joins TRBV30 to TRBJ2-3, with D maybe TRBD1 (6 bases). The CDR3 is 14 residues long. V lost 1 base and J 5 bases, leaving 13 bases between the germline ends. The germline CDR1 and CDR2 sequences are GTSNPN and SVGIG (reference sequence). The CDR3 DNA follows: TGTGCCTGGAGTGCGCTGGGGGCCGGAGATACGCAGTATTTT. It is translated as CAWSALGAGDTQYF.